Many counts were recorded for the clone carrying this T cell receptor beta chain. Original data processing: With a range of about 20,000 to 750,000, the median per sample was roughly 95,000 TCRs. TCRdb itself ran the RACE reads through MiXCR, one entry per CDR3 protein. What appears here as the V and J calls and clone size reflects TCRdb's work, not the paper's. The table has about 40,000 distinct CDR3 sequences, about 3.5% seen once. CDR1 is SGHRS and CDR2 is YFSETQ in the germline V gene. The germline V and J ends were trimmed by 2 bases and 5 bases, with 10 bases remaining between them. CDR3 length equals 13 residues. The record originates from a study of human T cells and chemical hapten exposure. The time point denotes: patch test 2, 6 weeks after DPC sensitization. Treatment here: therapeutic diphenylcyclopropenone sensitization with weekly scalp DPC. Donation of samples came from alopecia patients who were 18 to 70 years old and suitable for DPC.

The material sequenced was whole blood, taken in connection with sensitization to the hapten diphenylcyclopropenone (DPC). V and J are TRBV5-1 and TRBJ2-5, with D possibly matching TRBD2 (6 bases). This TCR was sampled from a man aged 40-49 years with alopecia areata. Some clones in this sample may be carry-over from other donors' samples. CDR3 sequence reads: CASSFTSWETQYF. In DNA form, the CDR3 reads TGCGCCAGCAGCTTCACTAGCTGGGAGACCCAGTACTTC.